Presented here are 4 T cell receptor beta chains from one specimen sequenced in a study of control samples from healthy donors and cancer patients. Sequencing used immunoSEQ multiplex PCR; TCRdb keeps in-frame clones, though not all of them. Of roughly 89,000 clones listed, 90% to 95% are singletons. The sample taken for sequencing was blood. These receptors were taken from a man aged 45-60 years in good health.

The V call is TRBV6-5, the J call TRBJ1-2, with 9 bases aligning to TRBD1. Germline V gene lookup returns CDR1 MNHEY and CDR2 SVGAGI. This CDR3 has 16 amino acids. J lost 3 bases, V lost 0 bases, and 5 bases had no gene match. The chain's CDR3 is CASSYSGTGYHYGYTF. DNA of the CDR3: TGTGCCAGCAGTTACTCGGGGACAGGGTACCACTATGGCTACACCTTC.

V is TRBV5-6 and J is TRBJ1-1; D is possibly TRBD1 (5 bases). Germline CDR1 and CDR2: SGHDT and YYEEEE. The CDR3 extends over 15 amino acids. With 1 base removed from V and 1 base from J, the gap between germline ends came to 11 bases. The CDR3, as DNA: TGTGCCAGCAGCTTGTATTGGGGGAGGAACACTGAAGCTTTCTTT. This codes for CASSLYWGRNTEAFF.

The V gene is TRBV5-8, the J gene TRBJ2-5; D is unclear. Germline-derived CDR1 and CDR2 are SGHTS and YDEGEE. Trimming took 0 bases from V and 3 from J, leaving 9 bases between them. This CDR3 region has 14 residues. DNA for the CDR3: TGTGCCAGCAGCTTGGGTCTGAGAAAAGAGACCCAGTACTTC. Protein product: CASSLGLRKETQYF.

The rearrangement uses TRBV7-2 and TRBJ2-3; 10 bases are a match to TRBD2. The CDR3 extends over 16 amino acids. In germline, CDR1 is SGHTA, CDR2 FQGNSA. V lost 2 bases, J lost 1 base, and 3 bases stayed unmatched. CDR3 DNA sequence: TGTGCCAGCAGCTTAAGCCTAGCGGGGGGCACAGATACGCAGTATTTT. Translating it yields CASSLSLAGGTDTQYF.